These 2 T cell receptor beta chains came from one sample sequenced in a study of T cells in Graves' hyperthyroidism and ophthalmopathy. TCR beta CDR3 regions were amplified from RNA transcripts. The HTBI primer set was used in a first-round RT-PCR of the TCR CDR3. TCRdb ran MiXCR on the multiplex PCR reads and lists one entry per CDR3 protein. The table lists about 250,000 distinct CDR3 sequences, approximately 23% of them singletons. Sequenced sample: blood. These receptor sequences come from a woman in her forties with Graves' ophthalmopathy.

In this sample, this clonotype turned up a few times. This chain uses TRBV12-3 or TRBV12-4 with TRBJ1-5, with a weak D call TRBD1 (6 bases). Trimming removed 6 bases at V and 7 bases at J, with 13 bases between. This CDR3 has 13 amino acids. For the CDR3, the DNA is TGTGCCAGCAGGTTGGGGGGGGCCCAGCCCCAGCATTTT. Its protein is CASRLGGAQPQHF.

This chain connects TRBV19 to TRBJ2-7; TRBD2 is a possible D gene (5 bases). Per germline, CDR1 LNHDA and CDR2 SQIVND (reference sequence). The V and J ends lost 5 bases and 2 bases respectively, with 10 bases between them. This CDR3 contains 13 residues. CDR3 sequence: CASSGGGPYEQYF. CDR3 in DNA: TGTGCCAGTAGTGGAGGAGGACCCTACGAGCAGTACTTC. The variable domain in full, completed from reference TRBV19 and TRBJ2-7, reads DGGITQSPKYLFRKEGQNVTLSCEQNLNHDAMYWYRQDPGQGLRLIYYSQIVNDFQKGDIAEGYSVSREKKESFPLTVTSAQKNPTAFYLCASSGGGPYEQYFGPGTRLTVT.